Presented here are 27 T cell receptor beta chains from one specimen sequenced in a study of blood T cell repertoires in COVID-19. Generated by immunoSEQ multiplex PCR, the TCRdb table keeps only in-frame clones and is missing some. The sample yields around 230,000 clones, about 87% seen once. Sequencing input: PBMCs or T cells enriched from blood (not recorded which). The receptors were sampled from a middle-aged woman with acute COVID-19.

The CDR3 region has the DNA TGCAGCGTTGTGACTAGTTGGACCCAGTACTTC. Protein sequence: CSVVTSWTQYF. The chain couples TRBV29-1 to TRBJ2-5; weak D call: TRBD2 (6 bases). The CDR3 loop spans 11 amino acids. V lost 4 bases, J lost 7 bases, and 10 bases lay in between. From germline, CDR1 is SQVTM and CDR2 ANQGSEA.

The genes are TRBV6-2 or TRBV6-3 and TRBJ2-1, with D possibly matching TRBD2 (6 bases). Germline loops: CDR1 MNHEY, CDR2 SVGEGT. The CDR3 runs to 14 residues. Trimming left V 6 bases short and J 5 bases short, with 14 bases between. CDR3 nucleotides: TGTGCCAGCAGCGTACTGGGAGGAAACAATGAGCAGTTCTTC. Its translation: CASSVLGGNNEQFF.

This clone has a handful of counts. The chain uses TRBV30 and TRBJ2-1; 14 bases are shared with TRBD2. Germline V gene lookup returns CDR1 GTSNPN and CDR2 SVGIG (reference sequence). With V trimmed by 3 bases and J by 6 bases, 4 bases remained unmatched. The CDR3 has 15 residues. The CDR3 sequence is CAWSLGTSGSNEQFF. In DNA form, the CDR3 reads TGTGCCTGGAGCTTGGGGACTAGCGGGAGCAATGAGCAGTTCTTC.

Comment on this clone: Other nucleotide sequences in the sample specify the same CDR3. CDR3 amino acids: CATSDPRQETQYF. The CDR3 bases are TGTGCCACCAGTGATCCGAGACAAGAGACCCAGTACTTC. The V and J genes are TRBV24-1 and TRBJ2-5; no definite D call. This CDR3 spans 13 amino acids. Trimming cost V 3 bases and J 2 bases, with 6 bases left between them. CDR1 is KGHDR and CDR2 is SFDVKD in the germline V gene.

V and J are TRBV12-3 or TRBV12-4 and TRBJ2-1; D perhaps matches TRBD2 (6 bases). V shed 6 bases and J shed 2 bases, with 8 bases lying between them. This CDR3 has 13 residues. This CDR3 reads CASRSGAYNEQFF. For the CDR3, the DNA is TGTGCCAGCAGATCGGGGGCCTACAATGAGCAGTTCTTC.

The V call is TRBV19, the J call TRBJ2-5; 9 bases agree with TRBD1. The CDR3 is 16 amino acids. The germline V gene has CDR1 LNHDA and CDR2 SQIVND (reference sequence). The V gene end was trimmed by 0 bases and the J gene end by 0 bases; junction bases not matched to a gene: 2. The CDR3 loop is CASSIEQGAYQETQYF. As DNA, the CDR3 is TGTGCCAGTAGTATAGAACAGGGGGCCTACCAAGAGACCCAGTACTTC. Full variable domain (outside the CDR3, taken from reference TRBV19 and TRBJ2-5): DGGITQSPKYLFRKEGQNVTLSCEQNLNHDAMYWYRQDPGQGLRLIYYSQIVNDFQKGDIAEGYSVSREKKESFPLTVTSAQKNPTAFYLCASSIEQGAYQETQYFGPGTRLLVL.

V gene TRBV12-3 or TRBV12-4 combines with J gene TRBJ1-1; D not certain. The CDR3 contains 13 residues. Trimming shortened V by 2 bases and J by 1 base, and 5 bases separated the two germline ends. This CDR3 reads CASSLFRNTEAFF. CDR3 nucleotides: TGTGCCAGCAGTTTATTCAGGAACACTGAAGCTTTCTTT.

The chain's CDR3 is CASSSPPSGGYNEQFF. The CDR3 DNA sequence: TGTGCCAGCAGCTCCCCCCCGAGCGGGGGGTACAATGAGCAGTTCTTC. V gene TRBV5-4 combines with J gene TRBJ2-1; 9 nucleotides match TRBD2. This CDR3 is built from 16 residues. Germline V gene sequence: CDR1 SGHNT, CDR2 YYREEE (reference sequence). Germline trimming cut 3 bases from V and 4 bases from J; bases unmatched to any gene: 8.

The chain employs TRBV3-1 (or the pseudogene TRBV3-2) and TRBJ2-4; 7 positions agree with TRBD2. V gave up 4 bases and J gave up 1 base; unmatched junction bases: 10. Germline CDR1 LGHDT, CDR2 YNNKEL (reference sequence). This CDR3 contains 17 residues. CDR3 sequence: CASSLTVEGGAKNIQYF. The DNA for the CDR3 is TGTGCCAGCAGCCTGACCGTTGAGGGAGGGGCCAAAAACATTCAGTACTTC.

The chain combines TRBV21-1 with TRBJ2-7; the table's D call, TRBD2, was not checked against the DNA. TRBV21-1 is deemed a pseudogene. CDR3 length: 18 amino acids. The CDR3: CASSHVQAGIPRPYEQYV. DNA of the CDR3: TGTGCCAGCAGCCATGTGCAGGCGGGGATTCCACGACCTTACGAGCAGTACGTC.

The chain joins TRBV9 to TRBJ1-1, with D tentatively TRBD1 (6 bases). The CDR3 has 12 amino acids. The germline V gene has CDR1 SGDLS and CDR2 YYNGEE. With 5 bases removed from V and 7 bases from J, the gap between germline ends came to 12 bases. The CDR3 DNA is TGTGCCAGCAGAAATCTAGGGGGTGAAGCTTTCTTT. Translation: CASRNLGGEAFF.

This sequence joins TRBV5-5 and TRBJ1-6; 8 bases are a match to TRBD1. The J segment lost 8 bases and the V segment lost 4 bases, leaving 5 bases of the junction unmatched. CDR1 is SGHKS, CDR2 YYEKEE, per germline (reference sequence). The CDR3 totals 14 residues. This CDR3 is CASSQGARDSPLHF. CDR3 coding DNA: TGTGCCAGCAGCCAGGGGGCCCGGGATTCACCCCTCCACTTT.

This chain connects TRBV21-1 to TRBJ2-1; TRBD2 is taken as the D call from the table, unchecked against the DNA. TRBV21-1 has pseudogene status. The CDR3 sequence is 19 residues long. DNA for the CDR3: TGTGCCAGCAGCATACCCCTTAGCGGGGGAGAAGGGTCCTACAATGAGCAGTTCTTC. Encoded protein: CASSIPLSGGEGSYNEQFF.

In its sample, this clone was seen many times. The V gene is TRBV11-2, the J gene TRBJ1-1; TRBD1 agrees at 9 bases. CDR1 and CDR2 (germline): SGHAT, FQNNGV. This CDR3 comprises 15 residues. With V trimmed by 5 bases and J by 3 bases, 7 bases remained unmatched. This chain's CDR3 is CASSLNRDRDTEAFF. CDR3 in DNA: TGTGCCAGCAGCCTTAACCGGGACAGGGACACTGAAGCTTTCTTT.

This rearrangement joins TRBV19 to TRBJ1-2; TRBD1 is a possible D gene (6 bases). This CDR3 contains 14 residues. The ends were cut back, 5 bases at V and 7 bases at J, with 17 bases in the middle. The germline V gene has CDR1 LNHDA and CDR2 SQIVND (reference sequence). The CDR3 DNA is TGTGCCAGTAGTGTACAGGGCATAGAAGTTGGCTACACCTTC. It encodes CASSVQGIEVGYTF.

The CDR3 DNA sequence: TGTGCCAGTAGTAACCAGGGGAGACATGGGGGTGAGCAGTTCTTC. This encodes CASSNQGRHGGEQFF. This chain joins TRBV19 and TRBJ2-1; perhaps TRBD1 as D (6 bases). The ends were cut back, 4 bases at V and 9 bases at J, with 19 bases in the middle. CDR3 size: 15 residues. The germline gives CDR1 LNHDA, CDR2 SQIVND (reference sequence).

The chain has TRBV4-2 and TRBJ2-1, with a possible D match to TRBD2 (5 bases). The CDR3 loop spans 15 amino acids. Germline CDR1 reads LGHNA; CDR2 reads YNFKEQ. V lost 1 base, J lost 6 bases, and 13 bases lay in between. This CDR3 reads CASSQAAGLANEQFF. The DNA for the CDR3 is TGTGCCAGCAGCCAAGCAGCTGGGCTAGCCAATGAGCAGTTCTTC.

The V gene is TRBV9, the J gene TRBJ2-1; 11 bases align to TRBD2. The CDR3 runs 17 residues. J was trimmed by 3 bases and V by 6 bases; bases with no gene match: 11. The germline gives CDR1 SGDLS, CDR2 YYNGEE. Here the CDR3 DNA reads TGTGCCAGCACCTCCGGGGTAGCGGGAGGGTACTACAATGAGCAGTTCTTC. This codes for CASTSGVAGGYYNEQFF. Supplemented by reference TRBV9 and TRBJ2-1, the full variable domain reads DSGVTQTPKHLITATGQRVTLRCSPRSGDLSVYWYQQSLDQGLQFLIQYYNGEERAKGNILERFSAQQFPDLHSELNLSSLELGDSALYFCASTSGVAGGYYNEQFFGPGTRLTVL.

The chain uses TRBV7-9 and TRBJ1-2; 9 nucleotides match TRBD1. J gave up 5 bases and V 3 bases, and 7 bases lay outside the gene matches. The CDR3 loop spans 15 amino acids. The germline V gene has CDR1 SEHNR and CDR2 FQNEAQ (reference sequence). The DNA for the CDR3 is TGTGCCAGCAGCTTCGGACAGGGGTCCCTATATGGCTACACCTTC. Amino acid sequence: CASSFGQGSLYGYTF.

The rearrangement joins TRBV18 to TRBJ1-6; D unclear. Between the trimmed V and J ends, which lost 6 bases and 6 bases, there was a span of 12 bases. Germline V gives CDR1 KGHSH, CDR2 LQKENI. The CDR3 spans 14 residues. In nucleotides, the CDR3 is TGTGCCAGCTCGGCCGGGTCCACTAATTCACCCCTCCACTTT. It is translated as CASSAGSTNSPLHF.

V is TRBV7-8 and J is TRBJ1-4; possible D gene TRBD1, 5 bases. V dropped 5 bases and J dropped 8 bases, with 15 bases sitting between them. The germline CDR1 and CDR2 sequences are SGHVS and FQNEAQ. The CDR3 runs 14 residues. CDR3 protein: CASSPTTNREKLFF. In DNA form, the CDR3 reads TGTGCCAGCAGCCCGACAACGAACAGGGAAAAACTGTTTTTT.

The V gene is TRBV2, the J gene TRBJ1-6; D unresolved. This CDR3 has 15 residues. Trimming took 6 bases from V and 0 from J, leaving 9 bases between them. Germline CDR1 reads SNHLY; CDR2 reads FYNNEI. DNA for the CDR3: TGTGCCAGCAGGCCCAAGAGCTCCTATAATTCACCCCTCCACTTT. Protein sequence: CASRPKSSYNSPLHF.

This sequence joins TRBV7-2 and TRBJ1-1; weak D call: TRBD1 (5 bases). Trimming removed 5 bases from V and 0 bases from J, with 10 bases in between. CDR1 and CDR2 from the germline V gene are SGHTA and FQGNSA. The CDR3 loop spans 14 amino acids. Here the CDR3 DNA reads TGTGCCAGCAGCCGCCCAGGGATGAACACTGAAGCTTTCTTT. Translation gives CASSRPGMNTEAFF.

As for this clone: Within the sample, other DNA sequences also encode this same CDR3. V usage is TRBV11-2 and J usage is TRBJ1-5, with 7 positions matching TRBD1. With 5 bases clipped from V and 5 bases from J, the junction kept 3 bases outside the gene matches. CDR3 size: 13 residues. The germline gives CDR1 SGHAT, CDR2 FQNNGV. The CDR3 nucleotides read TGTGCCAGCAGCCTAGGACAGGATCAGCCCCAGCATTTT. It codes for CASSLGQDQPQHF.

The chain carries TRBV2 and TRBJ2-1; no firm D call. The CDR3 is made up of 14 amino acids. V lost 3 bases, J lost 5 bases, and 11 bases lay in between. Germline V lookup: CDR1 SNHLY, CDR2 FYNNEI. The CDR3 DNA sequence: TGTGCCAGCAGTGAGGCAGGTTTTAACAATGAGCAGTTCTTC. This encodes CASSEAGFNNEQFF.

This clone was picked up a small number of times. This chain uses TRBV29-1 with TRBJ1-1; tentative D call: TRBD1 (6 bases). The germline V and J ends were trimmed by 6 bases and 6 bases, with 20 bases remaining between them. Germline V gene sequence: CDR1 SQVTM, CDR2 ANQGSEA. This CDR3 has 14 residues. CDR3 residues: CSVDETGLVSEAFF. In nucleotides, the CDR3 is TGCAGCGTAGATGAAACAGGGTTAGTCTCTGAAGCTTTCTTT.

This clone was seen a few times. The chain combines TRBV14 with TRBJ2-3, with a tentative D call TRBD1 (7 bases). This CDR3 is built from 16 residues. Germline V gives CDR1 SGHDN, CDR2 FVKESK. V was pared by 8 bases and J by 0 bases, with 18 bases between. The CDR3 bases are TGTGCCAGCCGTTCTGGGGGGACAGCGAGCACAGATACGCAGTATTTT. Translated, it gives CASRSGGTASTDTQYF.